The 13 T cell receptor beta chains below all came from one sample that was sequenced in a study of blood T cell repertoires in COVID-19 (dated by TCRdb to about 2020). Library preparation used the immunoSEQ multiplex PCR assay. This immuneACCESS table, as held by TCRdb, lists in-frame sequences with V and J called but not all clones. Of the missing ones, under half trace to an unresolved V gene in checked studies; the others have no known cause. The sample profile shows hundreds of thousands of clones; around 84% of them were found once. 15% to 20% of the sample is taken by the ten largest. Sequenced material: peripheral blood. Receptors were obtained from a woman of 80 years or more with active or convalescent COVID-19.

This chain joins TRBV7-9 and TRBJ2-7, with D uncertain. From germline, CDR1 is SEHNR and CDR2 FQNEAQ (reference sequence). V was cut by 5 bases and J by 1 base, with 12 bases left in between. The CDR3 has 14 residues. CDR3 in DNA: TGTGCCAGCAGCCGCTCCGGGTTGTCCTACGAGCAGTACTTC. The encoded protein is CASSRSGLSYEQYF.

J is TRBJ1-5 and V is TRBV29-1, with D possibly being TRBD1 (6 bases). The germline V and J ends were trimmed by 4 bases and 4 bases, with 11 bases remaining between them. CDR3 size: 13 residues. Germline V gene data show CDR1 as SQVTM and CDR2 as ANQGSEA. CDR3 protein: CSVGGGLNQPQHF. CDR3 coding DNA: TGCAGCGTTGGGGGGGGGCTAAATCAGCCCCAGCATTTT.

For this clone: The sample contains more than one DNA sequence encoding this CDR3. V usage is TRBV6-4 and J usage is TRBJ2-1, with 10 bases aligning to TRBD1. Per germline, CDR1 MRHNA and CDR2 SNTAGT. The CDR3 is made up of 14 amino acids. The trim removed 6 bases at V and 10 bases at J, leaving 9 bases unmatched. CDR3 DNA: TGTGCCAGCAGCCCCACCCCGGGACAGGGGGAGCAGTTCTTC. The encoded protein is CASSPTPGQGEQFF.

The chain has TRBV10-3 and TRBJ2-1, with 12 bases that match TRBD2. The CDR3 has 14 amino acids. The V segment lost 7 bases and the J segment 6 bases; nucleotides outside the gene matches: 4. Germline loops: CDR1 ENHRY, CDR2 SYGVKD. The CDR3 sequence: CAIMLAGGPNEQFF. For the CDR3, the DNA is TGTGCCATCATGCTAGCGGGAGGGCCCAATGAGCAGTTCTTC.

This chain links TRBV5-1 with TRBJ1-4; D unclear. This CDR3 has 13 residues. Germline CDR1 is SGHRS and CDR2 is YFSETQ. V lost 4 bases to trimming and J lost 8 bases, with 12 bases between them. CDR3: CASSGGEGEKLFF. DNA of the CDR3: TGCGCCAGCAGCGGAGGCGAGGGAGAAAAACTGTTTTTT.

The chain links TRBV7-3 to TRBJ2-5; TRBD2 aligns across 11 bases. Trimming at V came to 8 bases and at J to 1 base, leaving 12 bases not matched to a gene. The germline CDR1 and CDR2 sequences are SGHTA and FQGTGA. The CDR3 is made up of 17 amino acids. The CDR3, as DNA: TGTGCCAGCCGGGGGACTAGCGGAGGGGCATGCCAAGAGACCCAGTACTTC. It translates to CASRGTSGGACQETQYF.

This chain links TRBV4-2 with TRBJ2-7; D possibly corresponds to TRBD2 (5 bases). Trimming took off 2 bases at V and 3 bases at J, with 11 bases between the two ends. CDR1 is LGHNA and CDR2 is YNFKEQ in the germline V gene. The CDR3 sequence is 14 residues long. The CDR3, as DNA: TGTGCCAGCAGCCAAACACTAGAAGTCTACGAGCAGTACTTC. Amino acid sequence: CASSQTLEVYEQYF.

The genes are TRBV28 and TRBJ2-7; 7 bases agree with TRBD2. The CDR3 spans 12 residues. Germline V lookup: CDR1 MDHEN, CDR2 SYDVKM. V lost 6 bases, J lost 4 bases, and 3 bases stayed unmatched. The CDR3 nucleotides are TGTGCCAGCAGCTTGCGGGGGTACGAGCAGTACTTC. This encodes CASSLRGYEQYF.

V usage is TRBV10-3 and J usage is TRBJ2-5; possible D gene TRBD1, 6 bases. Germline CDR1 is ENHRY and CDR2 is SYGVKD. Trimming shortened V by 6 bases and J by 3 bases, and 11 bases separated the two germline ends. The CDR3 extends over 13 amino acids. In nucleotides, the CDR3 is TGTGCCATCAGCTTAAACAGGGAAGAGACCCAGTACTTC. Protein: CAISLNREETQYF.

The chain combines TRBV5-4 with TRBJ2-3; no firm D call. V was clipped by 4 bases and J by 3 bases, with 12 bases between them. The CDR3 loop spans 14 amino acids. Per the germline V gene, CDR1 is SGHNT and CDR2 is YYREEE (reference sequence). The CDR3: CASSPGLRTDTQYF. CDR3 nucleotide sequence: TGTGCCAGCAGCCCTGGGTTGCGGACAGATACGCAGTATTTT. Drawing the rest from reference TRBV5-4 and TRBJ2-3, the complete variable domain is ETGVTQSPTHLIKTRGQQVTLRCSSQSGHNTVSWYQQALGQGPQFIFQYYREEENGRGNFPPRFSGLQFPNYSSELNVNALELDDSALYLCASSPGLRTDTQYFGPGTRLTVL.

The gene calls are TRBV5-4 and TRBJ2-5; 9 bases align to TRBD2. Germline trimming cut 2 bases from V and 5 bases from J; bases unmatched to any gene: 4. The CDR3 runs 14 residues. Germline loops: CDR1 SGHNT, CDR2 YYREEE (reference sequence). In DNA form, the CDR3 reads TGTGCCAGCAGCTTAGCGGGAGGTGAGGAGACCCAGTACTTC. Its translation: CASSLAGGEETQYF.

CDR3 nucleotide sequence: TGTGCCAGCAGCTACCGATCTCGGCGGGAGGGTAGCTACGAGCAGTACTTC. Translation: CASSYRSRREGSYEQYF. V and J are TRBV7-2 and TRBJ2-7; 9 bases map to TRBD2. The CDR3 sequence is 17 residues long. The germline gives CDR1 SGHTA, CDR2 FQGNSA. V lost 4 bases and J lost 3; bases outside the gene matches: 13. Together with reference TRBV7-2 and TRBJ2-7, the CDR3 gives the full variable domain: GAGVSQSPSNKVTEKGKDVELRCDPISGHTALYWYRQSLGQGLEFLIYFQGNSAPDKSGLPSDRFSAERTGGSVSTLTIQRTQQEDSAVYLCASSYRSRREGSYEQYFGPGTRLTVT.

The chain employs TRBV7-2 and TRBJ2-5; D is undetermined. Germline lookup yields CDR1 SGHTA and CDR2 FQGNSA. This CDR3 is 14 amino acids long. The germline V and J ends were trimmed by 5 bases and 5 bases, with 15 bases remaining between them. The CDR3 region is CASSLFGPEETQYF. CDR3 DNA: TGTGCCAGCAGCCTATTCGGTCCCGAGGAGACCCAGTACTTC. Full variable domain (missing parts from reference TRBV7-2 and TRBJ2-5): GAGVSQSPSNKVTEKGKDVELRCDPISGHTALYWYRQSLGQGLEFLIYFQGNSAPDKSGLPSDRFSAERTGGSVSTLTIQRTQQEDSAVYLCASSLFGPEETQYFGPGTRLLVL.